A single sample is the source of the 9 T cell receptor beta chains below, sequenced in a study of shared clonotypes between healthy human individuals. Profiled with immunoSEQ multiplex PCR; TCRdb holds only in-frame clones, not every one. The table includes 400,000 to 550,000 clones, 70% to 85% detected once. The source material was PBMCs. These receptors originate from a woman aged 40 to 49 in good health. Some clones in this sample may be carry-over from other donors' samples.

The V and J genes are TRBV2 and TRBJ1-3; 7 nucleotides align to TRBD1. Germline lookup yields CDR1 SNHLY and CDR2 FYNNEI. V lost 2 bases to trimming and J lost 2 bases; unmatched junction nucleotides: 0. The length of the CDR3 is 14 residues. CDR3 nucleotides: TGTGCCAGCAGTGAAACAGGGGCTGGAAACACCATATATTTT. It translates to CASSETGAGNTIYF.

This clone was seen a single time. This chain uses TRBV9 with TRBJ2-3, with D possibly TRBD2 on 5 matching bases. Per germline, CDR1 SGDLS and CDR2 YYNGEE. This CDR3 is built from 14 residues. Trimming stripped 4 bases from V and 6 bases from J, with 15 bases between. DNA for the CDR3: TGTGCCAGCAGCCAATCCGGGGTGGGTGATACGCAGTATTTT. It codes for CASSQSGVGDTQYF.

This chain links TRBV5-5 with TRBJ1-5; D gene ambiguous. The V gene's germline CDR1 is SGHKS and CDR2 YYEKEE (reference sequence). Trimming stripped 4 bases from V and 7 bases from J, with 21 bases between. The CDR3 loop spans 16 amino acids. The CDR3 sequence: CASSPRVGAVYQPQHF. The CDR3 DNA is TGTGCCAGCAGCCCTAGGGTGGGTGCAGTGTACCAGCCCCAGCATTTT. Together with reference TRBV5-5 and TRBJ1-5, the CDR3 gives the full variable domain: DAGVTQSPTHLIKTRGQQVTLRCSPISGHKSVSWYQQVLGQGPQFIFQYYEKEERGRGNFPDRFSARQFPNYSSELNVNALLLGDSALYLCASSPRVGAVYQPQHFGDGTRLSIL.

On this clone itself: Since a much larger clone is just one base distant, this may be a read error. Other DNA sequences within the sample encode an identical CDR3. This chain connects TRBV18 to TRBJ2-3, with TRBD2 matching 11 bases. This CDR3 comprises 16 residues. The V gene's germline CDR1 is KGHSH and CDR2 LQKENI. V shed 3 bases, J shed 0 bases, and the junction held 2 bases outside the gene matches. CDR3 protein: CASSPRTSGSTDTQYF. Written as DNA, the CDR3 is TGTGCCAGCTCACCCCGGACTAGCGGGAGCACAGATACGCAGTATTTT.

The chain couples TRBV28 to TRBJ1-2; a weak D match, TRBD1 (6 bases). Germline V gene data show CDR1 as MDHEN and CDR2 as SYDVKM. This CDR3 contains 13 residues. Trimming shortened V by 6 bases and J by 2 bases, and 10 bases separated the two germline ends. The CDR3 DNA sequence: TGTGCCAGCAGGTCGACAGGCAACTATGGCTACACCTTC. Translation: CASRSTGNYGYTF.

The gene calls are TRBV18 and TRBJ2-2; no firm D call. Looked up from germline, CDR1 is KGHSH and CDR2 is LQKENI. The CDR3 has 16 residues. The V and J ends lost 0 bases and 6 bases respectively, with 14 bases between them. CDR3 loop: CASSPPGSPEPGELFF. As DNA, the CDR3 is TGTGCCAGCTCACCACCAGGGTCCCCTGAGCCCGGGGAGCTGTTTTTT.

V gene TRBV7-2 combines with J gene TRBJ2-3; D may be TRBD2 (6 bases). CDR1 and CDR2 from the germline V gene are SGHTA and FQGNSA. The CDR3 spans 14 residues. The V and J ends lost 4 bases and 4 bases respectively, with 12 bases between them. The CDR3 DNA reads as TGTGCCAGCAGCTCCGGACTACATCCAGATACGCAGTATTTT. This codes for CASSSGLHPDTQYF.

The V gene is TRBV11-1, the J gene TRBJ2-7, with D tentatively TRBD1 or TRBD2 (5 bases each). The CDR3 has 15 residues. Trimming took 3 bases from V and 6 from J, leaving 18 bases between them. CDR1 and CDR2 (germline): SGHAT, FQDESV (reference sequence). CDR3 sequence: CASSFGGHGTGEQYF. For the CDR3, the DNA is TGTGCCAGCAGCTTTGGAGGTCACGGGACGGGCGAGCAGTACTTC.

Of note for this clone: A far larger clone lies a single base away; this is likely a read error. The sample carries other DNA sequences with the same CDR3. V usage is TRBV30 and J usage is TRBJ2-2; TRBD2 matches at 10 bases. The germline gives CDR1 GTSNPN, CDR2 SVGIG (reference sequence). The CDR3 runs 15 residues. Unmatched junction bases numbered 7, after V lost 2 bases and J lost 7 bases. As DNA, the CDR3 is TGTGCCTGGAGTAGCGGGAGGGCCTCGGTCGGGGAGCTGTTTTTT. As protein: CAWSSGRASVGELFF.